The 25 T cell receptor beta chains below come from one sample, sequenced in a study of cytomegalovirus exposure and HLA in healthy donors. The repertoire was sequenced with immunoSEQ multiplex PCR; TCRdb's copy has only in-frame clones and lacks some. The sample lists roughly 95,000 clones, less than 85% occurring once. Material: PBMCs. The receptors were gathered from a man between 18 and 29 years old in good health and CMV-seropositive.

This sequence joins TRBV28 and TRBJ1-5; D gene unclear. The CDR3 covers 15 residues. Between the trimmed V and J ends, which lost 3 bases and 3 bases, there was a span of 12 bases. CDR1 is MDHEN, CDR2 SYDVKM, per germline. The CDR3 sequence is CASSLDGMINQPQHF. CDR3 coding DNA: TGTGCCAGCAGTTTGGACGGGATGATCAATCAGCCCCAGCATTTT.

This clone was counted a single time. Germline and junction disagree at one end, which may indicate a read error. The chain joins TRBV7-8 to TRBJ2-5; 8 positions match TRBD1. The CDR3 has 12 residues. Per the germline V gene, CDR1 is SGHVS and CDR2 is FQNEAQ. DNA of the CDR3: TGTGCCAGCAGTCGAATTGGCCAGGGACAGGACTTC. Translating it yields CASSRIGQGQDF.

The chain links TRBV2 to TRBJ2-5; D is undetermined. The V end was cut by 7 bases, the J end by 5 bases, with 20 bases between. The CDR3 is made up of 15 amino acids. Germline values: CDR1 SNHLY, CDR2 FYNNEI. CDR3 protein: CASNDPPMGHETQYF. The CDR3 nucleotides read TGTGCCAGCAACGACCCCCCGATGGGCCACGAGACCCAGTACTTC.

The chain has TRBV28 and TRBJ2-7, with 8 bases matching TRBD1. CDR1 and CDR2 from the germline V gene are MDHEN and SYDVKM. This CDR3 comprises 18 residues. With V trimmed by 5 bases and J by 3 bases, 18 bases remained unmatched. The CDR3 sequence is CASSPTGTGSSPSYEQYF. CDR3 DNA: TGTGCCAGCAGTCCCACCGGGACAGGATCTTCCCCCAGCTACGAGCAGTACTTC.

This rearrangement joins TRBV11-1 to TRBJ2-1; D remains ambiguous. Trimming took off 5 bases at V and 2 bases at J, with 7 bases between the two ends. In germline, CDR1 is SGHAT, CDR2 FQDESV (reference sequence). The CDR3 consists of 13 residues. This CDR3 is CASSLPTYNEQFF. CDR3 coding DNA: TGTGCCAGCAGCCTACCAACCTACAATGAGCAGTTCTTC.

The chain uses TRBV4-2 and TRBJ2-3; 13 positions agree with TRBD2. The J segment lost 7 bases and the V segment lost 0 bases, leaving 10 bases of the junction unmatched. This CDR3 is 18 amino acids long. Per germline, CDR1 LGHNA and CDR2 YNFKEQ. In DNA, the CDR3 is TGTGCCAGCAGCCAAGAAGGGGTCGGACTAGCGGGAGTGAATACGCAGTATTTT. Protein sequence: CASSQEGVGLAGVNTQYF.

This clone was recorded a few times. The V gene is TRBV28, the J gene TRBJ2-1; 13 bases fit TRBD2. The CDR3 consists of 13 residues. The V gene's germline CDR1 is MDHEN and CDR2 SYDVKM. V dropped 8 bases and J dropped 7; count of bases not matched to a gene: 2. The CDR3 DNA follows: TGTGCCAGCGGACTAGCGGGAGCAAATGAGCAGTTCTTC. This encodes CASGLAGANEQFF.

The table lists this clone with a count of one. The rearrangement uses TRBV9 and TRBJ2-2; TRBD2 is a possible D gene (6 bases). V was shortened by 3 bases and J by 4 bases, with 13 bases between the two germline ends. The CDR3 is 15 residues long. CDR1 and CDR2 (germline): SGDLS, YYNGEE. DNA for the CDR3: TGTGCCAGCAGCGCAACAAGCGGGCTCACCGGGGAGCTGTTTTTT. It encodes CASSATSGLTGELFF.

The genes are TRBV19 and TRBJ2-5; TRBD1 aligns across 9 bases. Trimming at V came to 4 bases and at J to 4 bases, leaving 10 bases not matched to a gene. The CDR3 totals 16 residues. CDR1 is LNHDA and CDR2 is SQIVND in the germline V gene (reference sequence). The CDR3 DNA is TGTGCCAGTAGTAGGGGGGACAGGGATTCGGGAGAGACCCAGTACTTC. Amino acid sequence: CASSRGDRDSGETQYF.

The CDR3 region has the DNA TGTGCCAGCACTGTAACCGGGACTAGCGGGACCAAGAGGGCCTACGAGCAGTACGTC. Translating it yields CASTVTGTSGTKRAYEQYV. This rearrangement joins TRBV2 to TRBJ2-7, with 13 positions matching TRBD2. Germline loops: CDR1 SNHLY, CDR2 FYNNEI. The CDR3 contains 19 residues. The ends lost 7 bases at V and 2 bases at J; junction bases unmatched: 17.

The J gene is TRBJ2-7, the V gene TRBV2, with D perhaps matching TRBD1 (6 bases). The length of the CDR3 is 13 residues. The germline V and J ends were trimmed by 6 bases and 1 base, with 10 bases remaining between them. CDR1 and CDR2 (germline): SNHLY, FYNNEI. The CDR3 nucleotides are TGTGCCAGCAGGGCCGGACAGTCCTACGAGCAGTACTTC. It yields the protein CASRAGQSYEQYF.

Ten or more counts support this clone. The chain links TRBV6-1 to TRBJ1-1, with D unresolved. Deletions cut 1 base from V and 0 bases from J, with 3 bases between. Germline lookup yields CDR1 MNHNS and CDR2 SASEGT. This CDR3 contains 13 residues. The CDR3 region has the DNA TGTGCCAGCAGTGAAGACATGAACACTGAAGCTTTCTTT. Amino acids: CASSEDMNTEAFF.

The chain links TRBV14 to TRBJ2-3, with D tentatively TRBD2 (6 bases). This CDR3 has 14 amino acids. Germline CDR1 is SGHDN and CDR2 is FVKESK. V gave up 1 base and J gave up 7 bases, with 12 bases separating them. The chain's CDR3 is CASSQAGVGNTQYF. In DNA, the CDR3 is TGTGCCAGCAGCCAAGCGGGAGTGGGTAATACGCAGTATTTT. Drawing the rest from reference TRBV14 and TRBJ2-3, the complete variable domain is EAGVTQFPSHSVIEKGQTVTLRCDPISGHDNLYWYRRVMGKEIKFLLHFVKESKQDESGMPNNRFLAERTGGTYSTLKVQPAELEDSGVYFCASSQAGVGNTQYFGPGTRLTVL.

A single count supports this clone. The chain carries TRBV29-1 and TRBJ2-1, with 8 positions matching TRBD1. Per the germline V gene, CDR1 is SQVTM and CDR2 is ANQGSEA. This CDR3 has 18 amino acids. J was trimmed by 4 bases and V by 6 bases; bases with no gene match: 20. The CDR3 spells CSVVGTGKFSPPYNEQFF. In DNA, the CDR3 is TGCAGCGTCGTTGGGACAGGCAAATTTTCCCCTCCGTACAATGAGCAGTTCTTC.

This chain joins TRBV7-9 and TRBJ2-1; D possibly corresponds to TRBD2 (6 bases). CDR3 length equals 15 residues. Germline-derived CDR1 and CDR2 are SEHNR and FQNEAQ (reference sequence). The V end was cut by 6 bases, the J end by 8 bases, with 20 bases between. CDR3 sequence: CASRSVGPSGDEQFF. The CDR3 nucleotides read TGTGCCAGCAGGTCAGTGGGGCCCTCGGGAGATGAGCAGTTCTTC. Filled out from reference TRBV7-9 and TRBJ2-1, the complete variable domain reads DTGVSQNPRHKITKRGQNVTFRCDPISEHNRLYWYRQTLGQGPEFLTYFQNEAQLEKSRLLSDRFSAERPKGSFSTLEIQRTEQGDSAMYLCASRSVGPSGDEQFFGPGTRLTVL.

The chain joins TRBV5-1 to TRBJ2-2; D uncertain. The germline V gene has CDR1 SGHRS and CDR2 YFSETQ. With 0 bases removed from V and 6 bases from J, the gap between germline ends came to 6 bases. This CDR3 is 13 amino acids long. The chain's CDR3 is CASSLVGPGELFF. In nucleotides, the CDR3 is TGCGCCAGCAGCTTGGTTGGGCCCGGGGAGCTGTTTTTT.

V gene TRBV5-6 combines with J gene TRBJ2-7; 8 nucleotides match TRBD2. There are 13 residues in the CDR3. The germline gives CDR1 SGHDT, CDR2 YYEEEE. J was trimmed by 7 bases and V by 7 bases; bases with no gene match: 10. DNA of the CDR3: TGTGCCAGCCAGGACTGGCGGGAGGAAGAGCAGTACTTC. Its protein is CASQDWREEEQYF. Combining the CDR3 with reference TRBV5-6 and TRBJ2-7 gives the whole variable domain DAGVTQSPTHLIKTRGQQVTLRCSPKSGHDTVSWYQQALGQGPQFIFQYYEEEERQRGNFPDRFSGHQFPNYSSELNVNALLLGDSALYLCASQDWREEEQYFGPGTRLTVT.

The chain employs TRBV7-9 and TRBJ1-5; TRBD1 aligns across 7 bases. CDR3 size: 16 residues. With V trimmed by 4 bases and J by 6 bases, 12 bases remained unmatched. CDR1 and CDR2 (germline): SEHNR, FQNEAQ (reference sequence). The CDR3 loop reads CASSSEGASVSQPQHF. The DNA of the CDR3 is TGTGCCAGCAGCTCCGAGGGGGCTTCCGTGAGTCAGCCCCAGCATTTT.

This clone was counted only a few times. V is TRBV29-1 and J is TRBJ2-2, with a possible D match to TRBD1 (6 bases). The CDR3 is 12 amino acids. CDR1 is SQVTM and CDR2 is ANQGSEA in the germline V gene. V lost 6 bases to trimming and J lost 2 bases, with 7 bases between them. In DNA, the CDR3 is TGCAGCGTACAGGGAAACACCGGGGAGCTGTTTTTT. It yields the protein CSVQGNTGELFF.

The chain employs TRBV5-5 and TRBJ1-5; TRBD1 agrees at 7 bases. Germline CDR1 SGHKS, CDR2 YYEKEE (reference sequence). V was clipped by 0 bases and J by 4 bases; unmatched bases: 1. CDR3 length: 14 residues. The DNA of the CDR3 is TGTGCCAGCAGCTTGGAACAGGGGAATCAGCCCCAGCATTTT. Translated, it gives CASSLEQGNQPQHF.

The chain has TRBV27 and TRBJ1-1; D is ambiguous. V lost 5 bases and J 1 base, leaving 8 bases between the germline ends. The CDR3 sequence is 13 residues long. The germline gives CDR1 MNHEY, CDR2 SMNVEV (reference sequence). The CDR3 DNA sequence: TGTGCCAGCAGTAAGAGGGAGAACACTGAAGCTTTCTTT. Translated, it gives CASSKRENTEAFF.

The gene calls are TRBV2 and TRBJ2-7, with TRBD2 as a possible D gene (6 bases). The V and J ends lost 7 bases and 5 bases respectively, with 18 bases between them. The CDR3 is 14 amino acids. The V gene's germline CDR1 is SNHLY and CDR2 FYNNEI. CDR3 region: CASTIWGVAHEQYV. In DNA, the CDR3 is TGTGCCAGCACCATCTGGGGGGTGGCCCACGAGCAGTACGTC.

The genes are TRBV9 and TRBJ2-1; 12 bases are a match to TRBD2. CDR1 is SGDLS and CDR2 is YYNGEE in the germline V gene. CDR3 length equals 16 residues. With V trimmed by 4 bases and J by 3 bases, 5 bases remained unmatched. The chain's CDR3 is CASSTRTSGNYNEQFF. The CDR3 nucleotides are TGTGCCAGCAGCACCCGGACTAGCGGGAACTACAATGAGCAGTTCTTC. The entire variable domain, with the rest obtained from reference TRBV9 and TRBJ2-1, is as follows: DSGVTQTPKHLITATGQRVTLRCSPRSGDLSVYWYQQSLDQGLQFLIQYYNGEERAKGNILERFSAQQFPDLHSELNLSSLELGDSALYFCASSTRTSGNYNEQFFGPGTRLTVL.

This rearrangement joins TRBV5-1 to TRBJ2-1; possible D gene TRBD2, 6 bases. This CDR3 spans 13 amino acids. Germline-derived CDR1 and CDR2 are SGHRS and YFSETQ. V was cut by 3 bases and J by 6 bases, with 10 bases left in between. The CDR3, as DNA: TGCGCCAGCAGCTCCTGGGGACTCAATGAGCAGTTCTTC. The encoded protein is CASSSWGLNEQFF.

This chain links TRBV5-1 with TRBJ2-1, with TRBD1 matching over 8 bases. The CDR3 extends over 15 amino acids. Germline values: CDR1 SGHRS, CDR2 YFSETQ. The ends lost 2 bases at V and 7 bases at J; junction bases unmatched: 8. CDR3 protein: CASSFGQGLTNEQFF. DNA of the CDR3: TGCGCCAGCAGCTTTGGACAGGGACTTACTAATGAGCAGTTCTTC.